What follows are 26 T cell receptor beta chains derived from one specimen sequenced in a study of glioma-infiltrating T cells after dendritic cell vaccination. Profiling relied on immunoSEQ multiplex PCR, and the TCRdb table lists in-frame clones only, not all of them. The profile shows 100,000 or so clones, 65% to 85% of them singletons. Stated time point: after dendritic cell vaccination, including at tumor progression/relapse. The sample here was blood, taken after dendritic cell vaccination. The receptors originated from a human donor with glioblastoma.

This chain joins TRBV6-1 and TRBJ1-3, with 7 bases fitting TRBD1. Per germline, CDR1 MNHNS and CDR2 SASEGT. V trimming: 2 bases; J trimming: 0 bases; junction bases outside the gene matches: 7. This CDR3 region has 17 residues. This chain's CDR3 is CASSERGTALSGNTIYF. CDR3 DNA sequence: TGTGCCAGCAGTGAAAGGGGGACAGCCCTCTCTGGAAACACCATATATTTT.

The V and J genes are TRBV27 and TRBJ2-3; the match to TRBD2 covers 12 bases. CDR1 MNHEY and CDR2 SMNVEV come from the germline V gene (reference sequence). The length of the CDR3 is 17 residues. With V trimmed by 5 bases and J by 6 bases, 12 bases remained unmatched. The CDR3 coding sequence is TGTGCCAGCAGTCTCCTGACTAGCGGGAGAGTTAAGGATACGCAGTATTTT. This encodes CASSLLTSGRVKDTQYF.

This clone came up a few times. A read error may produce the germline difference seen at one junction end. This rearrangement joins TRBV4-1 to TRBJ1-5; 10 bases align to TRBD1. The CDR3 is 14 amino acids. Germline CDR1 is MGHRA and CDR2 is YSYEKL. CDR3 protein: CASSQGTGEQPQHF. The DNA for the CDR3 is TGTGCCAGCAGCCAAGGGACAGGGGAACAGCCCCAGCATTTT.

The V gene is TRBV28, the J gene TRBJ1-2; D is uncertain. The germline gives CDR1 MDHEN, CDR2 SYDVKM. V lost 8 bases and J 11 bases, leaving 21 bases between the germline ends. The CDR3 is made up of 13 amino acids. Here the CDR3 reads CASHTRIPPWYTF. CDR3 in DNA: TGTGCCAGCCATACCAGGATCCCCCCGTGGTACACCTTC.

V gene TRBV6-6 combines with J gene TRBJ2-1; D gene ambiguous. The CDR3 spans 12 residues. The V gene lost 5 bases and the J gene lost 8 bases, with 10 bases spanning the gap. Germline CDR1 is MNHNY and CDR2 is SVGAGI (reference sequence). The CDR3 DNA sequence: TGTGCCAGCAGTCGGAGCCGGGATGAGCAGTTCTTC. The encoded protein is CASSRSRDEQFF.

This clone turned up a few times. V is TRBV6-5 and J is TRBJ2-7; D possibly corresponds to TRBD1 (6 bases). CDR3 length: 13 amino acids. CDR1 and CDR2 (germline): MNHEY, SVGAGI. The ends were cut back, 2 bases at V and 4 bases at J, with 9 bases in the middle. CDR3 protein: CASSYLGQYEQYF. Written as DNA, the CDR3 is TGTGCCAGCAGTTACCTTGGACAGTACGAGCAGTACTTC.

The CDR3 region is CASSVTPTGGNNYGYTF. The DNA for the CDR3 is TGTGCCAGCAGCGTCACACCGACAGGGGGAAATAACTATGGCTACACCTTC. V and J are TRBV9 and TRBJ1-2; the match to TRBD1 covers 9 bases. The V gene's germline CDR1 is SGDLS and CDR2 YYNGEE. The V and J ends lost 2 bases and 1 base, in that order; junction bases with no gene match: 9. CDR3 length equals 17 residues.

The chain is built from TRBV5-1 and TRBJ2-5, with D unclear. CDR3 size: 14 residues. Germline-derived CDR1 and CDR2 are SGHRS and YFSETQ. Trimming pared 0 bases from V and 0 bases from J, leaving 6 bases between. The CDR3 loop is CASSLVPDQETQYF. The CDR3 nucleotides are TGCGCCAGCAGCTTGGTGCCAGACCAAGAGACCCAGTACTTC.

The chain joins TRBV9 to TRBJ2-7; 14 positions agree with TRBD2. The CDR3 spans 18 residues. V was clipped by 0 bases and J by 6 bases; unmatched bases: 11. CDR1 and CDR2 from the germline V gene are SGDLS and YYNGEE. The CDR3 reads CASSVDGRLAGGPGEQYF. CDR3 in DNA: TGTGCCAGCAGCGTAGACGGGCGACTAGCGGGAGGGCCTGGCGAGCAGTACTTC.

This rearrangement joins TRBV6-5 to TRBJ2-1; 9 bases match TRBD2. The CDR3 consists of 16 residues. The junction had 10 bases not matched to a gene; V was cut back by 4 bases and J by 6 bases. Germline V CDR1 and CDR2: MNHEY, SVGAGI. CDR3 sequence reads: CASSLNSGREGNEQFF. In DNA, the CDR3 is TGTGCCAGCAGTTTAAATAGCGGGAGAGAGGGCAATGAGCAGTTCTTC.

The chain has TRBV7-6 and TRBJ2-2; 8 bases are a match to TRBD1. The germline gives CDR1 SGHVS, CDR2 FNYEAQ. Trimming at V came to 3 bases and at J to 4 bases, leaving 1 base not matched to a gene. The CDR3 consists of 14 residues. The CDR3 coding sequence is TGTGCCAGCAGCTTTACAGGGGGCACCGGGGAGCTGTTTTTT. Translating gives CASSFTGGTGELFF.

J is TRBJ1-3 and V is TRBV2, with D possibly TRBD1 on 5 matching bases. The V and J ends lost 6 bases and 0 bases respectively, with 15 bases between them. The CDR3 runs to 16 residues. Germline loops: CDR1 SNHLY, CDR2 FYNNEI. The CDR3 spells CASRGAGMGSGNTIYF. CDR3 bases: TGTGCCAGCAGGGGCGCAGGGATGGGCTCTGGAAACACCATATATTTT. Full variable domain (outside the CDR3, taken from reference TRBV2 and TRBJ1-3): EPEVTQTPSHQVTQMGQEVILRCVPISNHLYFYWYRQILGQKVEFLVSFYNNEISEKSEIFDDQFSVERPDGSNFTLKIRSTKLEDSAMYFCASRGAGMGSGNTIYFGEGSWLTVV.

This chain uses TRBV5-1 with TRBJ1-2; D remains unclear. The CDR3 is 17 amino acids. Germline CDR1 and CDR2: SGHRS and YFSETQ. The ends were cut back, 6 bases at V and 9 bases at J, with 30 bases in the middle. CDR3 in amino acids: CASTLLEVGSSARSYTF. The CDR3, as DNA: TGCGCCAGCACCCTACTGGAAGTAGGCTCTTCGGCTAGGAGCTACACCTTC. Variable domain in full (rest from reference TRBV5-1 and TRBJ1-2): KAGVTQTPRYLIKTRGQQVTLSCSPISGHRSVSWYQQTPGQGLQFLFEYFSETQRNKGNFPGRFSGRQFSNSRSEMNVSTLELGDSALYLCASTLLEVGSSARSYTFGSGTRLTVV.

V usage is TRBV19 and J usage is TRBJ1-5; 8 nucleotides match TRBD1. Germline CDR1 and CDR2: LNHDA and SQIVND (reference sequence). Trimming took 6 bases from V and 5 from J; bases not matched to a gene: 3. The CDR3 has 13 amino acids. CDR3 in amino acids: CASRSTGDQPQHF. CDR3 DNA: TGTGCCAGTAGATCGACAGGGGATCAGCCCCAGCATTTT.

A note on this clone: One junction end does not reproduce the germline sequence, and a read error may be involved. The chain links TRBV28 to TRBJ1-2; 8 nucleotides match TRBD1. The CDR3 contains 15 residues. In germline, CDR1 is MDHEN, CDR2 SYDVKM. The CDR3 reads CASSETRQGFHGHTF. In DNA, the CDR3 is TGTGCCAGCAGCGAAACTCGACAGGGGTTTCATGGCCACACCTTC.

J is TRBJ2-7 and V is TRBV6-1; possible D gene TRBD1, 6 bases. CDR3 length equals 12 residues. The V end was cut by 8 bases, the J end by 4 bases, with 12 bases between. CDR1 is MNHNS, CDR2 SASEGT, per germline. The CDR3 here is CASSRTEYEQYF. CDR3 nucleotide sequence: TGTGCCAGCTCACGGACAGAGTACGAGCAGTACTTC.

V gene TRBV6-5 combines with J gene TRBJ2-5; TRBD2 is a possible D gene (5 bases). The CDR3 has 16 amino acids. Germline V CDR1 and CDR2: MNHEY, SVGAGI. Trimming shortened V by 0 bases and J by 5 bases, and 16 bases separated the two germline ends. CDR3 DNA sequence: TGTGCCAGCAGTTACTCGATAGTCCGGGGTTGGGAGACCCAGTACTTC. Protein sequence: CASSYSIVRGWETQYF.

The V gene is TRBV2, the J gene TRBJ1-2, with TRBD1 identical over 9 bases. CDR3 length: 16 amino acids. CDR1 is SNHLY and CDR2 is FYNNEI in the germline V gene. The trim removed 3 bases at V and 4 bases at J, leaving 9 bases unmatched. The chain's CDR3 is CASSETGGQFSYGYTF. Written as DNA, the CDR3 is TGTGCCAGCAGTGAGACAGGGGGGCAGTTCAGCTATGGCTACACCTTC. Supplemented by reference TRBV2 and TRBJ1-2, the full variable domain reads EPEVTQTPSHQVTQMGQEVILRCVPISNHLYFYWYRQILGQKVEFLVSFYNNEISEKSEIFDDQFSVERPDGSNFTLKIRSTKLEDSAMYFCASSETGGQFSYGYTFGSGTRLTVV.

The chain has TRBV7-2 and TRBJ2-7; 8 bases are shared with TRBD1. The CDR3 extends over 15 amino acids. Germline V gene data show CDR1 as SGHTA and CDR2 as FQGNSA. The V segment lost 6 bases and the J segment 2 bases; nucleotides outside the gene matches: 9. DNA for the CDR3: TGTGCCAGCAGTTTGGACAGGGCTAGGACCTACGAGCAGTACTTC. Residues: CASSLDRARTYEQYF.

This chain connects TRBV19 to TRBJ2-1, with 13 bases matching TRBD2. Germline trimming cut 4 bases from V and 10 bases from J; bases unmatched to any gene: 4. This CDR3 is 14 amino acids long. Germline CDR1 LNHDA, CDR2 SQIVND (reference sequence). CDR3 sequence: CASSTTSGRAEQFF. The CDR3 nucleotides read TGTGCCAGTAGTACTACTAGCGGGAGGGCGGAGCAGTTCTTC. Together with reference TRBV19 and TRBJ2-1, the CDR3 gives the full variable domain: DGGITQSPKYLFRKEGQNVTLSCEQNLNHDAMYWYRQDPGQGLRLIYYSQIVNDFQKGDIAEGYSVSREKKESFPLTVTSAQKNPTAFYLCASSTTSGRAEQFFGPGTRLTVL.

The chain combines TRBV6-1 with TRBJ1-2; 8 bases fit TRBD1. The V gene's germline CDR1 is MNHNS and CDR2 SASEGT. The CDR3 consists of 14 residues. V lost 3 bases and J lost 5; bases outside the gene matches: 5. The CDR3 DNA reads TGTGCCAGCAGTGAGGACAGGGTAGGGTATGGCTACACCTTC. It yields the protein CASSEDRVGYGYTF.

This clone came up a few times. This chain links TRBV2 with TRBJ2-1; 7 bases align to TRBD2. The CDR3 contains 13 residues. Germline assignment: CDR1 SNHLY and CDR2 FYNNEI. V shed 5 bases, J shed 10 bases, and the junction held 8 bases outside the gene matches. The CDR3: CASSWEGVGEQFF. CDR3 DNA: TGTGCCAGCAGTTGGGAGGGCGTGGGAGAGCAGTTCTTC.

This clone was picked up a small number of times. The V gene is TRBV19, the J gene TRBJ2-7; possible D gene TRBD2, 6 bases. Trimming shortened V by 3 bases and J by 1 base, and 13 bases separated the two germline ends. The CDR3 contains 15 residues. From germline, CDR1 is LNHDA and CDR2 SQIVND (reference sequence). CDR3 in DNA: TGTGCCAGTAGTATTTTCGGGGCGGGATCCTACGAGCAGTACTTC. It yields the protein CASSIFGAGSYEQYF.

V gene TRBV14 combines with J gene TRBJ2-1; unclear D gene. V was trimmed by 1 base and J by 0 bases, leaving 13 bases between them. The germline gives CDR1 SGHDN, CDR2 FVKESK. The CDR3 runs to 17 residues. CDR3 DNA: TGTGCCAGCAGCCAAGTACACCCACGGAGCTCCTACAATGAGCAGTTCTTC. This translates into CASSQVHPRSSYNEQFF.

This clone was found a few times. The chain links TRBV4-1 to TRBJ2-7; TRBD2 aligns across 14 bases. The CDR3 loop spans 18 amino acids. Trimming removed 1 base from V and 3 bases from J; junction bases left unmatched: 8. Germline lookup yields CDR1 MGHRA and CDR2 YSYEKL. DNA for the CDR3: TGCGCCAGCAGCCAAGCACCATGGGGACTAGCGGGAGTCTACGAGCAGTACTTC. Translated, it gives CASSQAPWGLAGVYEQYF.

This clone was counted a few times. The chain recombines TRBV28 with TRBJ1-2, with D perhaps matching TRBD1 (6 bases). This CDR3 spans 15 amino acids. V shed 5 bases and J shed 5 bases, with 18 bases lying between them. Germline loops: CDR1 MDHEN, CDR2 SYDVKM. CDR3 protein: CASSPGDRGVYGYTF. CDR3 coding DNA: TGTGCCAGCAGTCCAGGGGATCGAGGGGTATATGGCTACACCTTC.